Each of the 6 T cell receptor beta chains below was sequenced from the same sample in a study of blood T cell repertoires in COVID-19. The table came from immunoSEQ multiplex PCR; TCRdb's copy has only in-frame clones and leaves some out. This sample has about 180,000 clones, with roughly 86% found just once. Input material: peripheral blood. All receptors come from a man aged 50-60 years with active or convalescent COVID-19.

The chain joins TRBV18 to TRBJ2-7; TRBD1 is a possible D gene (6 bases). The germline gives CDR1 KGHSH, CDR2 LQKENI. The CDR3 runs to 16 residues. Trimming pared 3 bases from V and 4 bases from J, leaving 19 bases between. The CDR3 nucleotides read TGTGCCAGCTCACCGTTGGGGACACCCTCATTATACGAGCAGTACTTC. This sequence encodes CASSPLGTPSLYEQYF.

The rearrangement joins TRBV5-6 to TRBJ2-3, with TRBD1 matching over 7 bases. V trimming: 0 bases; J trimming: 3 bases; junction bases outside the gene matches: 7. Germline CDR1 SGHDT, CDR2 YYEEEE. CDR3 size: 16 residues. CDR3 residues: CASSLGGRGSTDTQYF. The DNA of the CDR3 is TGTGCCAGCAGCTTGGGAGGCAGGGGGAGTACAGATACGCAGTATTTT.

This chain uses TRBV5-8 with TRBJ2-7, with 7 nucleotides matching TRBD1. This CDR3 contains 18 residues. Per the germline V gene, CDR1 is SGHTS and CDR2 is YDEGEE. V shed 4 bases, J shed 0 bases, and the junction held 16 bases outside the gene matches. In DNA, the CDR3 is TGTGCCAGCAGCCGATATCGACAGGCGAGACAGGGCTCCTACGAGCAGTACTTC. It encodes CASSRYRQARQGSYEQYF.

V usage is TRBV19 and J usage is TRBJ2-2, with TRBD1 matching 9 bases. Per the germline V gene, CDR1 is LNHDA and CDR2 is SQIVND (reference sequence). This CDR3 has 16 amino acids. The trim removed 7 bases at V and 6 bases at J, leaving 12 bases unmatched. CDR3 region: CASTLPGQGKAGELFF. Written as DNA, the CDR3 is TGTGCCAGTACCCTACCGGGACAGGGAAAGGCCGGGGAGCTGTTTTTT.

The chain combines TRBV2 with TRBJ2-6; possibly TRBD2 for D (5 bases). The CDR3 is made up of 17 amino acids. From germline, CDR1 is SNHLY and CDR2 FYNNEI. V lost 6 bases to trimming and J lost 0 bases, with 15 bases between them. CDR3 DNA sequence: TGTGCCAGCAGAGAACTAGTTATTCCCTCTGGGGCCAACGTCCTGACTTTC. Amino acids: CASRELVIPSGANVLTF.

This chain links TRBV6-5 with TRBJ2-7, with no clear D. Germline CDR1 reads MNHEY; CDR2 reads SVGAGI. CDR3 length: 12 amino acids. V lost 6 bases, J lost 2 bases, and 8 bases lay in between. The CDR3 sequence is CASSQVPYEQYF. CDR3 in DNA: TGTGCCAGCAGCCAGGTCCCCTACGAGCAGTACTTC.